One sample yielded the 30 T cell receptor beta chains listed below, sequenced in a study of blood T cell repertoires in COVID-19. Sequencing was performed with immunoSEQ multiplex PCR; in TCRdb, only in-frame clones are kept and a portion is missing. The top ten clones hold 1.5% to 2% of a sample with hundreds of thousands of clones, 85% to 90% of them seen once. Sequencing was carried out using PBMCs or T cells enriched from blood (not recorded which). These receptors came from a woman aged 45-59 years who had recovered from COVID-19.

The V call is TRBV3-1 (or the pseudogene TRBV3-2), the J call TRBJ1-2, with TRBD1 as a possible D gene (6 bases). Germline V gene data show CDR1 as LGHDT and CDR2 as YNNKEL (reference sequence). The CDR3 runs to 17 residues. Trimming shortened V by 4 bases and J by 6 bases, and 24 bases separated the two germline ends. The CDR3: CASSLQAPTQGANGYTF. The CDR3 DNA reads TGTGCCAGCAGCCTCCAGGCCCCCACACAGGGTGCAAATGGCTACACCTTC.

The chain recombines TRBV19 with TRBJ2-2; D is perhaps TRBD2 (5 bases). CDR1 and CDR2 (germline): LNHDA, SQIVND (reference sequence). Trimming took 3 bases from V and 5 from J, leaving 13 bases between them. The CDR3 runs to 15 residues. CDR3 region: CASSIRGRGTGELFF. CDR3 bases: TGTGCCAGTAGTATTAGAGGGAGAGGAACCGGGGAGCTGTTTTTT.

This rearrangement joins TRBV4-3 to TRBJ1-4; D gene unclear. Germline lookup yields CDR1 LGHNA and CDR2 YSLEER. This CDR3 is 16 amino acids long. Trimming took 2 bases from V and 8 from J, leaving 18 bases between them. Here the CDR3 DNA reads TGCGCCAGCAGCCAAAGGCCGGTGGGGAGTGGGGAAAAACTGTTTTTT. Translated: CASSQRPVGSGEKLFF.

This chain uses TRBV19 with TRBJ2-1; possibly TRBD1 for D (5 bases). Germline values: CDR1 LNHDA, CDR2 SQIVND (reference sequence). CDR3 length: 14 amino acids. Between the trimmed V and J ends, which lost 6 bases and 1 base, there was a span of 10 bases. The CDR3 here is CASRVGASYNEQFF. The CDR3 coding sequence is TGTGCCAGTAGAGTTGGGGCTTCCTACAATGAGCAGTTCTTC.

This chain uses TRBV6-5 with TRBJ2-2; no definite D call. This CDR3 contains 11 residues. The germline V and J ends were trimmed by 6 bases and 4 bases, with 3 bases remaining between them. CDR1 and CDR2 (germline): MNHEY, SVGAGI. The CDR3 coding sequence is TGTGCCAGCAGGAGCACCGGGGAGCTGTTTTTT. Protein sequence: CASRSTGELFF.

In DNA, the CDR3 is TGTGCCAGCAGCTTAGTTGCAGAGGGAATGAACACTGAAGCTTTCTTT. It specifies CASSLVAEGMNTEAFF. This chain uses TRBV7-6 with TRBJ1-1, with D uncertain. Per germline, CDR1 SGHVS and CDR2 FNYEAQ. Trimming took 1 base from V and 0 from J, leaving 12 bases between them. The CDR3 totals 16 residues.

DNA for the CDR3: TGTGCCAGCAGTTTTACGGGTAACTATGGCTACACCTTC. It codes for CASSFTGNYGYTF. The chain carries TRBV28 and TRBJ1-2; D uncertain. The germline gives CDR1 MDHEN, CDR2 SYDVKM. V was trimmed by 3 bases and J by 1 base, leaving 6 bases between them. There are 13 residues in the CDR3.

This clone was observed a few times. The DNA for the CDR3 is TGTGCCAGCAGCCTGGGACAGGGGAACACTGAAGCTTTCTTT. Translated, it gives CASSLGQGNTEAFF. The chain is built from TRBV7-9 and TRBJ1-1; the match to TRBD1 covers 9 bases. Germline assignment: CDR1 SEHNR and CDR2 FQNEAQ (reference sequence). The trim removed 5 bases at V and 1 base at J, leaving 2 bases unmatched. The CDR3 covers 14 residues.

The chain carries TRBV5-1 and TRBJ1-1; 10 nucleotides agree with TRBD1. With V trimmed by 0 bases and J by 0 bases, 2 bases remained unmatched. The CDR3 is 16 residues long. Germline V gene data show CDR1 as SGHRS and CDR2 as YFSETQ. The CDR3 is CASSLGTGGVNTEAFF. The CDR3 coding sequence is TGCGCCAGCAGCTTGGGGACAGGGGGTGTGAACACTGAAGCTTTCTTT.

The V gene is TRBV7-2, the J gene TRBJ1-2; 7 bases are shared with TRBD1. Unmatched junction bases numbered 4, after V lost 5 bases and J lost 4 bases. In germline, CDR1 is SGHTA, CDR2 FQGNSA. This CDR3 spans 13 amino acids. In DNA form, the CDR3 reads TGTGCCAGCAGCACGGGGGACAGCTATGGCTACACCTTC. It codes for CASSTGDSYGYTF.

The table lists this clone with a count of one. The genes are TRBV5-8 and TRBJ1-1; D might be TRBD1 (6 bases). The germline CDR1 and CDR2 sequences are SGHTS and YDEGEE. There are 14 residues in the CDR3. The V end lost 4 bases, the J end lost 5 bases, and 15 bases lay between the germline ends. This chain's CDR3 is CASSSLVGQTEAFF. CDR3 sequence (DNA): TGTGCCAGCAGCAGTCTTGTAGGACAGACTGAAGCTTTCTTT.

The V and J genes are TRBV28 and TRBJ2-1, with 7 bases aligning to TRBD1. The CDR3 contains 15 residues. J was trimmed by 5 bases and V by 1 base; bases with no gene match: 5. Germline V gene sequence: CDR1 MDHEN, CDR2 SYDVKM. The CDR3 nucleotides are TGTGCCAGCAGTTTATATGGGACAGTAAACAATGAGCAGTTCTTC. It encodes CASSLYGTVNNEQFF.

The rearrangement uses TRBV28 and TRBJ2-3; 9 bases are a match to TRBD2. The CDR3 has 13 amino acids. Germline values: CDR1 MDHEN, CDR2 SYDVKM. V shed 6 bases, J shed 6 bases, and the junction held 4 bases outside the gene matches. The CDR3 DNA sequence: TGTGCCAGCAGACTAGCGGGCCCGGATACGCAGTATTTT. Its protein is CASRLAGPDTQYF.

The gene calls are TRBV3-1 (or the pseudogene TRBV3-2) and TRBJ1-2; 10 bases match TRBD1. The trim removed 5 bases at V and 4 bases at J, leaving 4 bases unmatched. The CDR3 runs 14 residues. The germline V gene encodes CDR1 LGHDT and CDR2 YNNKEL (reference sequence). CDR3 DNA: TGTGCCAGCAGCGACAGGGGGCCCGTCTATGGCTACACCTTC. Translation gives CASSDRGPVYGYTF.

The table lists this clone with a count of one. V usage is TRBV11-2 and J usage is TRBJ1-1, with a weak D call TRBD1 (5 bases). Trimming stripped 4 bases from V and 6 bases from J, with 15 bases between. There are 14 residues in the CDR3. Germline-derived CDR1 and CDR2 are SGHAT and FQNNGV. The CDR3 DNA reads as TGTGCCAGCAGCTGGGGGGAGAGTGTAGCTGAAGCTTTCTTT. Its translation: CASSWGESVAEAFF.

The chain combines TRBV3-1 (or the pseudogene TRBV3-2) with TRBJ2-2, with 7 bases fitting TRBD2. V lost 3 bases to trimming and J lost 7 bases; unmatched junction nucleotides: 11. This CDR3 contains 16 residues. Germline CDR1 reads LGHDT; CDR2 reads YNNKEL (reference sequence). The CDR3 is CASSHSAAGVVGELFF. The DNA of the CDR3 is TGTGCCAGCAGCCATTCTGCCGCGGGAGTGGTCGGGGAGCTGTTTTTT.

The rearrangement uses TRBV4-3 and TRBJ1-2; D might be TRBD1 (6 bases). Trimming pared 0 bases from V and 0 bases from J, leaving 8 bases between. This CDR3 is 15 amino acids long. Germline V gene data show CDR1 as LGHNA and CDR2 as YSLEER. The CDR3 sequence is CASSQEQGANYGYTF. The CDR3 region has the DNA TGCGCCAGCAGCCAAGAACAGGGTGCTAACTATGGCTACACCTTC.

The gene calls are TRBV5-1 and TRBJ1-4, with a weak D call TRBD1 (6 bases). This CDR3 contains 15 residues. The ends were cut back, 2 bases at V and 4 bases at J, with 12 bases in the middle. Germline CDR1 SGHRS, CDR2 YFSETQ. The CDR3 sequence: CASSLQGRGNEKLFF. DNA of the CDR3: TGCGCCAGCAGCTTACAGGGCAGGGGTAATGAAAAACTGTTTTTT.

This clone was recorded a few times. This sequence joins TRBV10-2 and TRBJ1-2, with TRBD1 matching 7 bases. The V gene end was trimmed by 7 bases and the J gene end by 7 bases; junction bases not matched to a gene: 9. CDR1 is WSHSY and CDR2 is SAAADI in the germline V gene. The CDR3 is 13 residues long. CDR3 DNA sequence: TGCGCCAGCACCAACACAGGGGAGCGTGGCTACACCTTC. Residues: CASTNTGERGYTF.

For the CDR3, the DNA is TGTGCCAGCAGCCCCGGCGGGGCGGAAGAGACCCAGTACTTC. Its translation: CASSPGGAEETQYF. This rearrangement joins TRBV7-2 to TRBJ2-5; D is perhaps TRBD2 (6 bases). CDR1 and CDR2 from the germline V gene are SGHTA and FQGNSA. CDR3 length: 14 residues. The V and J ends lost 5 bases and 3 bases respectively, with 13 bases between them.

The rearrangement uses TRBV7-2 and TRBJ2-2; TRBD1 aligns across 9 bases. Germline V gene data show CDR1 as SGHTA and CDR2 as FQGNSA. The CDR3 length is 16 residues. V was clipped by 5 bases and J by 4 bases; unmatched bases: 8. CDR3 loop: CASSPTGQGRTGELFF. The CDR3 DNA sequence: TGTGCCAGCAGCCCCACGGGACAGGGTCGCACCGGGGAGCTGTTTTTT.

V gene TRBV3-1 (or the pseudogene TRBV3-2) combines with J gene TRBJ2-3, with TRBD2 matching 7 bases. V was clipped by 4 bases and J by 0 bases; unmatched bases: 7. In germline, CDR1 is LGHDT, CDR2 YNNKEL (reference sequence). This CDR3 contains 16 residues. CDR3 protein: CASSRQTSSSTDTQYF. For the CDR3, the DNA is TGTGCCAGCAGCCGTCAGACTAGCTCTAGCACAGATACGCAGTATTTT.

The genes are TRBV6-1 and TRBJ1-5; TRBD1 matches 8 bases. The CDR3 has 15 amino acids. V lost 1 base and J lost 4; bases outside the gene matches: 3. Germline V gene sequence: CDR1 MNHNS, CDR2 SASEGT. The CDR3 here is CASSEVTGANQPQHF. The CDR3 DNA is TGTGCCAGCAGTGAAGTGACAGGGGCAAATCAGCCCCAGCATTTT.

J is TRBJ2-1 and V is TRBV24-1; weak D call: TRBD2 (5 bases). Germline V gene lookup returns CDR1 KGHDR and CDR2 SFDVKD. V was trimmed by 7 bases and J by 12 bases, leaving 21 bases between them. The CDR3 runs to 14 residues. CDR3 sequence reads: CATSRKTGKMGQFF. The CDR3 DNA is TGTGCCACCAGCAGAAAGACGGGGAAGATGGGGCAGTTCTTC.

The chain combines TRBV9 with TRBJ1-1; D gene unclear. V was clipped by 4 bases and J by 0 bases, with 13 bases between them. CDR1 is SGDLS and CDR2 is YYNGEE in the germline V gene. This CDR3 has 15 amino acids. CDR3 DNA: TGTGCCAGCAGCTCCCCGGGAGGAATGAACACTGAAGCTTTCTTT. Residues: CASSSPGGMNTEAFF.

V gene TRBV28 combines with J gene TRBJ2-7; D perhaps matches TRBD2 (5 bases). This CDR3 spans 15 amino acids. Germline V gives CDR1 MDHEN, CDR2 SYDVKM. The ends were cut back, 6 bases at V and 3 bases at J, with 18 bases in the middle. CDR3: CASSMGFGKNYEQYF. The CDR3 DNA reads as TGTGCCAGCAGCATGGGATTCGGGAAAAACTACGAGCAGTACTTC.

The chain carries TRBV11-3 and TRBJ2-1; a weak D match, TRBD2 (6 bases). CDR3 length: 14 amino acids. The germline V gene has CDR1 SGHNT and CDR2 YENEEA. V gave up 2 bases and J gave up 6 bases, with 11 bases separating them. Written as DNA, the CDR3 is TGTGCCAGCAGCTTACGGCGGGAAAGCAATGAGCAGTTCTTC. This translates into CASSLRRESNEQFF.

The CDR3: CAWSIGTPNQPQHF. CDR3 bases: TGTGCCTGGAGCATTGGGACACCGAATCAGCCCCAGCATTTT. The rearrangement uses TRBV30 and TRBJ1-5, with a weak D call TRBD1 (6 bases). V lost 3 bases, J lost 4 bases, and 13 bases lay in between. The CDR3 sequence is 14 residues long. Germline-derived CDR1 and CDR2 are GTSNPN and SVGIG (reference sequence).

This clone was counted a single time. The gene calls are TRBV30 and TRBJ1-5; TRBD1 might be the D (6 bases). This CDR3 is 15 amino acids long. Per germline, CDR1 GTSNPN and CDR2 SVGIG (reference sequence). The V end was cut by 4 bases, the J end by 0 bases, with 13 bases between. The CDR3 DNA is TGTGCCTGGACTTCAGGGGATTATAGCAATCAGCCCCAGCATTTT. This codes for CAWTSGDYSNQPQHF.

J is TRBJ2-3 and V is TRBV14, with 12 bases matching TRBD2. There are 19 residues in the CDR3. CDR1 SGHDN and CDR2 FVKESK come from the germline V gene. The V and J ends lost 0 bases and 0 bases, in that order; junction bases with no gene match: 7. CDR3 DNA: TGTGCCAGCAGCCAAGATGCGCTAGCGGGAGGGCCTAGCACAGATACGCAGTATTTT. This sequence encodes CASSQDALAGGPSTDTQYF.